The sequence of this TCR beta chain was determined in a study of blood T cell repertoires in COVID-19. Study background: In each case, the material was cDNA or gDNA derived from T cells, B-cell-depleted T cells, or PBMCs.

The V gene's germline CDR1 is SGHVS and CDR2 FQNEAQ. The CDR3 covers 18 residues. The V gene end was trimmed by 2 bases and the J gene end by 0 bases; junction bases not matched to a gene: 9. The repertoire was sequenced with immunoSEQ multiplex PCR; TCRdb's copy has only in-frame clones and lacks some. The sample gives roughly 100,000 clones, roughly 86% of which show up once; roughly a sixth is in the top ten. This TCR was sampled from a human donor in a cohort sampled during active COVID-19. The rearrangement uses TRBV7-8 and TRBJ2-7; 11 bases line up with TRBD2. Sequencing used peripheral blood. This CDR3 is CASSLRSSGGPNSYEQYF. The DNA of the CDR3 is TGTGCCAGCAGCTTACGGTCTAGCGGGGGGCCAAACTCCTACGAGCAGTACTTC. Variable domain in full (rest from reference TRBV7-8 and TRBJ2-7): GAGVSQSPRYKVAKRGQDVALRCDPISGHVSLFWYQQALGQGPEFLTYFQNEAQLDKSGLPSDRFFAERPEGSVSTLKIQRTQQEDSAVYLCASSLRSSGGPNSYEQYFGPGTRLTVT.